The rows below give T cell receptor beta chains drawn from one sample of a study of monozygotic twins with inflammatory bowel disease. TCRdb processed the 5' RACE reads again and assigns one entry to each CDR3 protein, with no DNA. Its table records approximately 390,000 distinct CDR3 sequences. The material sequenced was blood. These receptors came from a human donor with ulcerative colitis or Crohn's disease, or a healthy co-twin of an affected twin (not recorded which). Both conserved end residues are part of each CDR3.

j_call: TRBJ2-1
v_call: TRBV24-1
cdr3_aa: CATSSGRTYNEQFF

j_call: TRBJ2-1
v_call: TRBV11-2
cdr3_aa: CASSTGTSDYNEQFF

j_call: TRBJ2-7
v_call: TRBV12-3/TRBV12-4
cdr3_aa: CASSPGTSGPYEQYF

j_call: TRBJ2-7
v_call: TRBV3-1
cdr3_aa: CASSRGLAYSYEQYF

j_call: TRBJ2-4
v_call: TRBV9
cdr3_aa: CASSEGQTVNNQYF

j_call: TRBJ2-3
v_call: TRBV3-1
cdr3_aa: CASSPRGWGFQYF

j_call: TRBJ1-6
v_call: TRBV20-1
cdr3_aa: CSAWGDSPLHF

j_call: TRBJ1-2
v_call: TRBV7-9
cdr3_aa: CASSLLQGRVDGYTF

j_call: TRBJ1-2
v_call: TRBV18
cdr3_aa: CASSPGSTRMGYTF

j_call: TRBJ1-1
v_call: TRBV6-5
cdr3_aa: CASTPAWAETEAFF

j_call: TRBJ2-1
v_call: TRBV5-1
cdr3_aa: CASSSRAGGLMDEQFF

j_call: TRBJ2-7
v_call: TRBV20-1
cdr3_aa: CSASGGRRGNYEQYF

j_call: TRBJ1-5
v_call: TRBV19
cdr3_aa: CASKRGGNQPQHF

j_call: TRBJ1-5
v_call: TRBV6-2/TRBV6-3
cdr3_aa: CASSPKQVNQPQHF

j_call: TRBJ1-1
v_call: TRBV19
cdr3_aa: CASKGIEPEAFF

j_call: TRBJ1-3
v_call: TRBV20-1
cdr3_aa: CSAGRDGTGNTIYF

j_call: TRBJ2-1
v_call: TRBV5-1
cdr3_aa: CASGVGQGFNEQFF

j_call: TRBJ2-3
v_call: TRBV6-2/TRBV6-3
cdr3_aa: CASSYPKTSQLVADTQYF

j_call: TRBJ2-1
v_call: TRBV30
cdr3_aa: CAWAHRDRDSNEQFF

j_call: TRBJ2-3
v_call: TRBV29-1
cdr3_aa: CSVGEGTDTQYF

j_call: TRBJ2-2
v_call: TRBV28
cdr3_aa: CASNVIGDPGELFF

j_call: TRBJ2-3
v_call: TRBV10-3
cdr3_aa: CATQHSSDTQYF

j_call: TRBJ2-7
v_call: TRBV5-6
cdr3_aa: CASSLEDRASYEQYF

j_call: TRBJ1-2
v_call: TRBV5-5
cdr3_aa: CASSEGGFNYGYTF

j_call: TRBJ2-3
v_call: TRBV7-3
cdr3_aa: CASSLTHPDTQYF

j_call: TRBJ2-5
v_call: TRBV20-1
cdr3_aa: CSARSIAVQETQYF

j_call: TRBJ1-1
v_call: TRBV20-1
cdr3_aa: CSARGVIDTEAFF

j_call: TRBJ2-5
v_call: TRBV7-2
cdr3_aa: CASSVTGSQETQYF

j_call: TRBJ2-1
v_call: TRBV5-1
cdr3_aa: CASSLPRGGTENNEQFF

j_call: TRBJ1-4
v_call: TRBV11-1
cdr3_aa: CASSVTLGGFGEKLFF

j_call: TRBJ1-3
v_call: TRBV5-1
cdr3_aa: CASSPGTSGNTIYF

j_call: TRBJ2-1
v_call: TRBV12-3/TRBV12-4
cdr3_aa: CASSLAPASEPYNEQFF

j_call: TRBJ2-3
v_call: TRBV20-1
cdr3_aa: CSAPRVGSTDTQYF

j_call: TRBJ1-1
v_call: TRBV5-1
cdr3_aa: CASSFEDGNTEAFF

j_call: TRBJ2-2
v_call: TRBV7-2
cdr3_aa: CASPVQGADQTGELFF

j_call: TRBJ1-6
v_call: TRBV15
cdr3_aa: CATSRATGDPLHF

j_call: TRBJ2-7
v_call: TRBV27
cdr3_aa: CASSFLAGDEQYF

j_call: TRBJ1-2
v_call: TRBV27
cdr3_aa: CASSPTPGTDYGYTF

j_call: TRBJ1-1
v_call: TRBV7-9
cdr3_aa: CASSSPILIGGLTEAFF

j_call: TRBJ1-5
v_call: TRBV7-2
cdr3_aa: CASSLGSLYQPQHF

j_call: TRBJ2-2
v_call: TRBV11-3
cdr3_aa: CASSLDLGGRASTGELFF